This entry concerns a single TCR beta chain. The data were obtained in a study of blood T cell repertoires in COVID-19. Profiled with immunoSEQ multiplex PCR; TCRdb holds only in-frame clones, not every one. Here the sample spans some 140,000 clones, about 81% being singletons. Participants were aged about 18 to 90 years, lived in roughly 25 US areas, and enrolled virtually. Clinical history as reported by participants underpinned cohort assignment. Sequences were obtained from PBMCs or T cells enriched from blood (not recorded which). The TCR originated in a man in his forties with acute COVID-19.

The CDR3 is CASSERGVAGTDTQYF. As DNA, the CDR3 is TGTGCCAGCAGTGAAAGGGGGGTAGCGGGGACAGATACGCAGTATTTT. This chain connects TRBV6-1 to TRBJ2-3, with TRBD2 matching over 8 bases. CDR1 is MNHNS and CDR2 is SASEGT in the germline V gene. CDR3 length equals 16 residues. V was pared by 2 bases and J by 3 bases, with 7 bases of the junction left unmatched.